The next 15 T cell receptor beta chains were all read from a single sample in a study of blood T cells in healthy people across ages. Together with a sample-barcoded 5' primer, a J-beta primer mix was included in a second PCR lasting roughly 6 to 12 cycles. In TCRdb, the 5' RACE reads were re-called with MiXCR into one record per CDR3 protein. This sample yields roughly 800,000 distinct CDR3 sequences, of which over 45% are seen a single time; 20% to 25% belongs to the top ten. Sequences were obtained from blood. These receptors all stem from a man younger than 45 in good health.

This clonotype was observed a single time. The chain uses TRBV15 and TRBJ2-1; D is uncertain. Trimming removed 0 bases at V and 4 bases at J, with 16 bases between. There are 17 residues in the CDR3. Germline V CDR1 and CDR2: LNHNV, YYDKDF (reference sequence). The DNA for the CDR3 is TGTGCCACCAGCAGAGATCTATCGCGGAAGTCATACAATGAGCAGTTCTTC. This encodes CATSRDLSRKSYNEQFF.

This chain joins TRBV6-5 and TRBJ2-1; 10 bases agree with TRBD2. Germline V CDR1 and CDR2: MNHEY, SVGAGI. V dropped 0 bases and J dropped 6; count of bases not matched to a gene: 5. The CDR3 is 16 residues long. The CDR3 loop reads CASSYSASGRGNEQFF. In nucleotides, the CDR3 is TGTGCCAGCAGTTACTCGGCTAGCGGGAGAGGCAATGAGCAGTTCTTC.

The chain joins TRBV10-3 to TRBJ1-1; D might be TRBD1 (5 bases). CDR1 is ENHRY, CDR2 SYGVKD, per germline. The CDR3 spans 15 residues. Between the trimmed V and J ends, which lost 2 bases and 0 bases, there was a span of 10 bases. The CDR3 bases are TGTGCCATCAGTGAGCGGAGGGGCTTGAACACTGAAGCTTTCTTT. Protein product: CAISERRGLNTEAFF.

In this sample, this clonotype turned up a few times. The rearrangement joins TRBV4-3 to TRBJ2-3; D perhaps matches TRBD1 (5 bases). Trimming removed 0 bases from V and 6 bases from J, with 16 bases in between. Germline CDR1 reads LGHNA; CDR2 reads YSLEER. The CDR3 contains 16 residues. DNA for the CDR3: TGCGCCAGCAGCCAAGATACGGCAGGGAAGGCGGATACGCAGTATTTT. It encodes CASSQDTAGKADTQYF.

This chain links TRBV7-2 with TRBJ2-1, with D unresolved. The ends were cut back, 2 bases at V and 7 bases at J, with 15 bases in the middle. Germline V lookup: CDR1 SGHTA, CDR2 FQGNSA. The CDR3 spans 15 residues. The CDR3, as DNA: TGTGCCAGCAGCTTACGGGTGGGTCAGGAGAATGAGCAGTTCTTC. It specifies CASSLRVGQENEQFF.

This clonotype occurred once. The V and J genes are TRBV5-6 and TRBJ1-4; tentative D call: TRBD1 (5 bases). The CDR3 runs 13 residues. V lost 3 bases and J lost 12, with 15 bases in between. Germline V gene data show CDR1 as SGHDT and CDR2 as YYEEEE. The CDR3 protein is CASSSGWGGQLFF. The CDR3 DNA reads as TGTGCCAGCAGCTCGGGATGGGGGGGACAACTGTTTTTT. Full variable domain (rest looked up from reference TRBV5-6 and TRBJ1-4): DAGVTQSPTHLIKTRGQQVTLRCSPKSGHDTVSWYQQALGQGPQFIFQYYEEEERQRGNFPDRFSGHQFPNYSSELNVNALLLGDSALYLCASSSGWGGQLFFGSGTQLSVL.

V and J are TRBV4-3 and TRBJ2-4; 10 nucleotides agree with TRBD1. This CDR3 comprises 16 residues. V lost 1 base and J lost 15; bases outside the gene matches: 15. Germline CDR1 LGHNA, CDR2 YSLEER. This CDR3 is CASSQGTGQGGYERYF. The CDR3 DNA sequence: TGCGCCAGCAGCCAAGGCACTGGACAGGGGGGCTACGAGCGGTACTTC.

This chain connects TRBV11-2 to TRBJ2-7, with D possibly being TRBD1 or TRBD2 (5 bases each). Germline-derived CDR1 and CDR2 are SGHAT and FQNNGV. Trimming pared 5 bases from V and 2 bases from J, leaving 16 bases between. This CDR3 region has 15 residues. As DNA, the CDR3 is TGTGCCAGCAGCCCGGAACCGGGACGGACCTACGAGCAGTACTTC. Translation: CASSPEPGRTYEQYF. Full variable domain (outside the CDR3, taken from reference TRBV11-2 and TRBJ2-7): EAGVAQSPRYKIIEKRQSVAFWCNPISGHATLYWYQQILGQGPKLLIQFQNNGVVDDSQLPKDRFSAERLKGVDSTLKIQPAKLEDSAVYLCASSPEPGRTYEQYFGPGTRLTVT.

The rearrangement joins TRBV12-5 to TRBJ2-5; TRBD2 matches at 7 bases. Germline trimming cut 6 bases from V and 11 bases from J; bases unmatched to any gene: 9. This CDR3 comprises 12 residues. Per the germline V gene, CDR1 is LGHNT and CDR2 is FRNRAP. The CDR3 DNA follows: TGTGCTAGTGGCCCACCGGCCGGGGGGCAGTACTTC. This encodes CASGPPAGGQYF.

This clonotype was seen a handful of times. The DNA for the CDR3 is TGCAGTGCTTTGCCCCGGAAGGCAGGGTACCAAGAGACCCAGTACTTC. Protein sequence: CSALPRKAGYQETQYF. The chain links TRBV20-1 to TRBJ2-5; D might be TRBD1 (5 bases). Between the trimmed V and J ends, which lost 5 bases and 0 bases, there was a span of 19 bases. Germline V gene data show CDR1 as DFQATT and CDR2 as SNEGSKA (reference sequence). This CDR3 is built from 16 residues.

Note on this clonotype: At one boundary the junction diverges from the germline segment, which might be a read error. This chain uses TRBV12-3 or TRBV12-4 with TRBJ1-2; D not certain. The CDR3 covers 15 residues. The CDR3 DNA follows: TGTGCCGGCAGTTTGGGTTACGACGGAATGGACGGCTACACCTTC. It is translated as CAGSLGYDGMDGYTF.

This sequence joins TRBV12-3 or TRBV12-4 and TRBJ1-3; 7 bases fit TRBD1. This CDR3 region has 16 residues. Trimming took 4 bases from V and 4 from J; bases not matched to a gene: 10. The CDR3 coding sequence is TGTGCCAGCAGTTCCTACCGGGACAGCAGGGGAAACACCATATATTTT. This codes for CASSSYRDSRGNTIYF.

The chain couples TRBV6-6 to TRBJ2-1, with D maybe TRBD2 (5 bases). Between the trimmed V and J ends, which lost 0 bases and 0 bases, there was a span of 12 bases. The CDR3 spans 17 residues. CDR1 and CDR2 (germline): MNHNY, SVGAGI (reference sequence). CDR3 bases: TGTGCCAGCAGTTACTCTGACTTAGGGAGCTCCTACAATGAGCAGTTCTTC. Protein sequence: CASSYSDLGSSYNEQFF.

This clonotype was picked up one time. The chain links TRBV25-1 to TRBJ1-4, with TRBD1 matching over 9 bases. The CDR3 consists of 15 residues. Germline V gene data show CDR1 as MGHDK and CDR2 as SYGVNS. Trimming removed 4 bases from V and 6 bases from J; junction bases left unmatched: 6. As DNA, the CDR3 is TGTGCCAGCAGTGCCCCGACAGGGGGGGATGAAAAACTGTTTTTT. Amino acid sequence: CASSAPTGGDEKLFF.

The chain uses TRBV7-2 and TRBJ1-2; maybe TRBD1 (6 bases). This CDR3 comprises 14 residues. Trimming shortened V by 1 base and J by 13 bases, and 19 bases separated the two germline ends. CDR1 is SGHTA, CDR2 FQGNSA, per germline. CDR3 sequence (DNA): TGTGCCAGCAGCTTAGAAGGACAGCGGAGTAAGCGCACCTTC. Its protein product is CASSLEGQRSKRTF.